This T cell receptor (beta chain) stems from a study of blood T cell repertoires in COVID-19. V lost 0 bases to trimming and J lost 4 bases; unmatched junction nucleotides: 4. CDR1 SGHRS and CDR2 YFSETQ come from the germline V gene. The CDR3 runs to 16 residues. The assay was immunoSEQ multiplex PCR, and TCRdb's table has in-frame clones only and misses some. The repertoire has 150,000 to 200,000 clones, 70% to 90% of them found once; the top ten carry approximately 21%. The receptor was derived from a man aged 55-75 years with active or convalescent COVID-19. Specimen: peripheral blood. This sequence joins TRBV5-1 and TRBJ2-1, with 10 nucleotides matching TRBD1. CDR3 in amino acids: CASSLGDRGLYNEQFF. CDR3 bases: TGCGCCAGCAGCTTGGGGGACAGGGGCCTATACAATGAGCAGTTCTTC.